The 21 T cell receptor beta chains in this list originate from one sample, sequenced in a study of blood T cell repertoires in COVID-19. The repertoire was sequenced with immunoSEQ multiplex PCR; TCRdb's copy has only in-frame clones and lacks some. This table has around 400,000 clones, around 92% appearing once. Sequenced: peripheral blood. These receptors came from a man aged 35 to 55 with acute or convalescent COVID-19.

The J gene is TRBJ2-1, the V gene TRBV27, with D possibly TRBD2 on 6 matching bases. With 5 bases removed from V and 4 bases from J, the gap between germline ends came to 9 bases. CDR1 is MNHEY and CDR2 is SMNVEV in the germline V gene (reference sequence). The CDR3 contains 13 residues. CDR3 DNA sequence: TGTGCCAGCAGTACGGGAGCATACAATGAGCAGTTCTTC. It codes for CASSTGAYNEQFF.

The chain employs TRBV19 and TRBJ2-5; 11 positions match TRBD2. J was trimmed by 4 bases and V by 5 bases; bases with no gene match: 3. Germline-derived CDR1 and CDR2 are LNHDA and SQIVND (reference sequence). This CDR3 is built from 14 residues. The CDR3 nucleotides are TGTGCCAGTAGTTTTAGCGGGGGGGCAGAGACCCAGTACTTC. Protein sequence: CASSFSGGAETQYF.

The chain has TRBV5-4 and TRBJ1-1, with a tentative D call TRBD1 (6 bases). The V end lost 4 bases, the J end lost 4 bases, and 17 bases lay between the germline ends. Germline CDR1 reads SGHNT; CDR2 reads YYREEE (reference sequence). The CDR3 loop spans 15 amino acids. In nucleotides, the CDR3 is TGTGCCAGCAGCAGCGGATTACAGGGCTCCACTGAAGCTTTCTTT. This codes for CASSSGLQGSTEAFF.

Of note for this clone: A junction boundary mismatches the germline segment, possibly from a read error. The CDR3: CASSSNIDRAHSPLHF. In DNA form, the CDR3 reads TGTGCTAGCAGCTCGAACATCGACAGGGCCCATTCACCCCTCCACTTT. The V gene is TRBV7-7, the J gene TRBJ1-6, with TRBD1 matching 7 bases. The CDR3 is 16 amino acids. CDR1 is SSHAT, CDR2 FNYEAQ, per germline (reference sequence).

The genes are TRBV28 and TRBJ1-1; D call uncertain. Germline CDR1 MDHEN, CDR2 SYDVKM. The V and J ends lost 2 bases and 2 bases respectively, with 12 bases between them. This CDR3 contains 15 residues. CDR3 in amino acids: CASSLPSGSNTEAFF. CDR3 bases: TGTGCCAGCAGTTTACCCTCTGGCAGTAACACTGAAGCTTTCTTT.

V usage is TRBV9 and J usage is TRBJ2-5, with a tentative D call TRBD1 (5 bases). Per germline, CDR1 SGDLS and CDR2 YYNGEE. Trimming shortened V by 3 bases and J by 5 bases, and 17 bases separated the two germline ends. CDR3 length: 15 amino acids. DNA of the CDR3: TGTGCCAGCAGCGGGCCAGGAACAGGAGTCGAGACCCAGTACTTC. It encodes CASSGPGTGVETQYF.

Details on this clone: Other DNA sequences in this specimen translate into the identical CDR3. The chain recombines TRBV19 with TRBJ2-7, with D uncertain. With 3 bases removed from V and 0 bases from J, the gap between germline ends came to 6 bases. Germline values: CDR1 LNHDA, CDR2 SQIVND (reference sequence). CDR3 size: 13 residues. The CDR3 protein is CASSIVGSYEQYF. The DNA of the CDR3 is TGTGCCAGTAGTATTGTCGGCTCCTACGAGCAGTACTTC.

The rearrangement links TRBV13 to TRBJ2-1; D is undetermined. The CDR3 sequence is 12 residues long. CDR1 is PRHDT, CDR2 FYEKMQ, per germline (reference sequence). V gave up 0 bases and J gave up 5 bases, with 2 bases separating them. The CDR3: CASSLGDNEQFF. The CDR3 DNA follows: TGTGCCAGCAGCTTAGGCGACAATGAGCAGTTCTTC.

Notes on this clone: The sample carries other DNA sequences with the same CDR3. The chain has TRBV7-6 and TRBJ2-7; 8 bases are shared with TRBD1. The CDR3 is 14 amino acids. After removal of 3 bases from V and 0 bases from J, the junction contained 1 base not matched to a gene. Germline V gives CDR1 SGHVS, CDR2 FNYEAQ. CDR3: CASSFGTGSYEQYF. The CDR3 DNA reads TGTGCCAGCAGCTTCGGGACAGGCTCCTACGAGCAGTACTTC. The whole variable domain, filled in from reference TRBV7-6 and TRBJ2-7, reads GAGVSQSPRYKVTKRGQDVALRCDPISGHVSLYWYRQALGQGPEFLTYFNYEAQQDKSGLPNDRFSAERPEGSISTLTIQRTEQRDSAMYRCASSFGTGSYEQYFGPGTRLTVT.

This chain uses TRBV7-2 with TRBJ2-4, with TRBD2 identical over 15 bases. The CDR3 contains 16 residues. In germline, CDR1 is SGHTA, CDR2 FQGNSA. V lost 5 bases, J lost 8 bases, and 7 bases stayed unmatched. CDR3 bases: TGTGCCAGCAGCACCCCGGGACTAGCGGGGGGCTACATTCAGTACTTC. Its protein product is CASSTPGLAGGYIQYF.

This clone was observed a single time. The chain recombines TRBV7-3 with TRBJ2-1; 8 positions agree with TRBD1. V trimming: 5 bases; J trimming: 7 bases; junction bases outside the gene matches: 25. This CDR3 comprises 20 residues. Germline values: CDR1 SGHTA, CDR2 FQGTGA. The CDR3 here is CASSRTSNPDRGVSINEQFF. CDR3 in DNA: TGTGCCAGCAGCCGGACATCAAACCCCGACAGGGGCGTCTCCATTAATGAGCAGTTCTTC. The whole variable domain, filled in from reference TRBV7-3 and TRBJ2-1, reads GAGVSQTPSNKVTEKGKYVELRCDPISGHTALYWYRQSLGQGPEFLIYFQGTGAADDSGLPNDRFFAVRPEGSVSTLKIQRTERGDSAVYLCASSRTSNPDRGVSINEQFFGPGTRLTVL.

V gene TRBV3-1 (or the pseudogene TRBV3-2) combines with J gene TRBJ1-2; 9 bases are shared with TRBD1. Germline values: CDR1 LGHDT, CDR2 YNNKEL (reference sequence). This CDR3 has 14 amino acids. V trimming: 4 bases; J trimming: 4 bases; junction bases outside the gene matches: 4. The DNA for the CDR3 is TGTGCCAGCAGCCTCCAGACAGGGGGCTATGGCTACACCTTC. Translation: CASSLQTGGYGYTF.

V usage is TRBV5-1 and J usage is TRBJ2-3; a weak D match, TRBD2 (6 bases). The CDR3 totals 16 residues. The ends were cut back, 4 bases at V and 1 base at J, with 16 bases in the middle. Germline V gene lookup returns CDR1 SGHRS and CDR2 YFSETQ. The DNA of the CDR3 is TGCGCCAGCAGCCCCGGCCGGGGGTCGGGCACAGATACGCAGTATTTT. Its protein product is CASSPGRGSGTDTQYF.

J is TRBJ2-3 and V is TRBV2; D ambiguous. The germline V gene encodes CDR1 SNHLY and CDR2 FYNNEI. The CDR3 is 14 amino acids. With 5 bases removed from V and 6 bases from J, the gap between germline ends came to 15 bases. The CDR3: CASSYRVPDDTQYF. The DNA for the CDR3 is TGTGCCAGCAGTTACCGGGTCCCGGATGATACGCAGTATTTT.

The rearrangement uses TRBV5-4 and TRBJ2-7, with D possibly TRBD1 on 7 matching bases. The germline V and J ends were trimmed by 1 base and 6 bases, with 20 bases remaining between them. CDR3 length equals 16 residues. Per germline, CDR1 SGHNT and CDR2 YYREEE (reference sequence). The CDR3 DNA follows: TGTGCCAGCAGCTTGATCGGATGGAGGGGGCTGGTCGAGCAGTACTTC. It is translated as CASSLIGWRGLVEQYF.

The V call is TRBV6-5, the J call TRBJ1-5; 12 bases map to TRBD1. Germline V gene data show CDR1 as MNHEY and CDR2 as SVGAGI. J gave up 6 bases and V 6 bases, and 6 bases lay outside the gene matches. This CDR3 is 15 amino acids long. CDR3 DNA: TGTGCCAGCAGCCTCGGGACAGGGGGCCGTCAGCCCCAGCATTTT. Translated: CASSLGTGGRQPQHF.

The CDR3 here is CASSQDARSSYEQYF. The CDR3 region has the DNA TGCGCCAGCAGCCAAGATGCGCGGAGCTCCTACGAGCAGTACTTC. The rearrangement uses TRBV4-3 and TRBJ2-7, with D unclear. From germline, CDR1 is LGHNA and CDR2 YSLEER. This CDR3 comprises 15 residues. V lost 0 bases and J lost 0, with 9 bases in between.

This clone appeared once. The chain links TRBV5-1 to TRBJ1-2, with TRBD1 matching over 7 bases. Germline V gene data show CDR1 as SGHRS and CDR2 as YFSETQ. The CDR3 consists of 15 residues. J lost 8 bases, V lost 0 bases, and 10 bases had no gene match. CDR3 bases: TGCGCCAGCAGCTTGGGGAAGACAGGGCAAAACGGCTACACCTTC. This translates into CASSLGKTGQNGYTF.

The chain has TRBV19 and TRBJ1-2; D remains unclear. The CDR3 has 12 residues. Germline CDR1 is LNHDA and CDR2 is SQIVND (reference sequence). Trimming stripped 4 bases from V and 8 bases from J, with 11 bases between. CDR3 region: CASSTPGAGYTF. CDR3 nucleotides: TGTGCCAGTAGTACCCCGGGAGCGGGCTACACCTTC.

The chain combines TRBV6-4 with TRBJ1-5; a weak D match, TRBD1 (6 bases). Germline V gene sequence: CDR1 MRHNA, CDR2 SNTAGT. The length of the CDR3 is 13 residues. The V end lost 10 bases, the J end lost 4 bases, and 14 bases lay between the germline ends. CDR3 sequence reads: CANYGRGNQPQHF. The CDR3 DNA sequence: TGTGCCAACTACGGGAGGGGGAATCAGCCCCAGCATTTT.

The chain has TRBV5-6 and TRBJ1-1, with 9 bases identical to TRBD1. This CDR3 comprises 16 residues. V was clipped by 5 bases and J by 5 bases; unmatched bases: 13. The germline CDR1 and CDR2 sequences are SGHDT and YYEEEE. CDR3 bases: TGTGCCAGCAGTAATATCGTGACAGGGGGAGGGACTGAAGCTTTCTTT. Encoded protein: CASSNIVTGGGTEAFF.